This paragraph reports one T cell receptor (beta chain). Its cognate antigen is unknown. The data originate from a study of radiotherapy plus CTLA-4 blockade in lung cancer. About the study: For about 19% of patients, objective responses occurred, and approximately 33% had disease control.

Profiling relied on immunoSEQ multiplex PCR, and the TCRdb table lists in-frame clones only, not all of them. The sample holds about 24,000 clones, less than 80% seen once. The study gave focal radiation plus ipilimumab CTLA-4 blockade to patients with chemo-refractory metastatic non-small-cell lung cancer. General study results and limits: With interferon-beta, early dynamics of blood T cell clones were reported to best predict response.

The CDR3 has 17 amino acids. V lost 4 bases and J lost 0, with 20 bases in between. Germline assignment: CDR1 SGHRS and CDR2 YFSETQ. The sequence was collected from a human donor with non-small cell lung cancer whose response to radiotherapy plus ipilimumab could not be evaluated. Sequenced material: peripheral blood, taken from a patient treated with radiotherapy plus ipilimumab. The rearrangement joins TRBV5-1 to TRBJ2-7; the D gene is possibly TRBD1 (6 bases). As DNA, the CDR3 is TGCGCCAGCAGCGCGACCCCTCCGGGGACATCCTCCTACGAGCAGTACTTC. Translated, it gives CASSATPPGTSSYEQYF.